The 32 T cell receptor beta chains below were found in one sample sequenced in a study of T cell repertoires in cytomegalovirus infection. In TCRdb, the reads were re-called with MiXCR into one record per CDR3 protein. The data hold over 450,000 distinct CDR3 sequences, with roughly 12% observed a single time. The sequenced sample consisted of PBMCs. These receptors were collected from a human donor in good health (CMV status not recorded). Some clones in this sample may be carry-over from other donors' samples.

This clonotype was seen many times. The chain links TRBV4-1 to TRBJ1-4; D call uncertain. V was pared by 4 bases and J by 4 bases, with 4 bases between. Per germline, CDR1 MGHRA and CDR2 YSYEKL. CDR3 length: 12 residues. Here the CDR3 reads CASSPNNEKLFF. The CDR3 nucleotides are TGCGCCAGCAGCCCTAATAATGAAAAACTGTTTTTT.

This clonotype appeared many times. This sequence joins TRBV20-1 and TRBJ2-3, with 11 nucleotides matching TRBD2. This CDR3 region has 13 residues. With V trimmed by 6 bases and J by 6 bases, 5 bases remained unmatched. Germline V gene data show CDR1 as DFQATT and CDR2 as SNEGSKA (reference sequence). CDR3 coding DNA: TGCAGTGCGGGGACTAGCGGCCTGGATACGCAGTATTTT. The encoded protein is CSAGTSGLDTQYF.

This clonotype was seen at least ten times. V is TRBV7-9 and J is TRBJ1-2; D is ambiguous. Trimming stripped 2 bases from V and 3 bases from J, with 4 bases between. Germline assignment: CDR1 SEHNR and CDR2 FQNEAQ (reference sequence). CDR3 length equals 12 residues. The CDR3 sequence is CASSLTHYGYTF. The CDR3 DNA is TGTGCCAGCAGCTTAACTCACTATGGCTACACCTTC.

This clonotype has just a few counts. The chain employs TRBV9 and TRBJ1-2, with D possibly matching TRBD1 (5 bases). CDR3 size: 14 residues. V lost 0 bases and J lost 7, with 13 bases in between. CDR1 is SGDLS, CDR2 YYNGEE, per germline. In DNA form, the CDR3 reads TGTGCCAGCAGCGTAGCTACGGGAGGGGTTGGCTACACCTTC. This codes for CASSVATGGVGYTF.

This chain joins TRBV12-5 and TRBJ1-1; TRBD1 matches 10 bases. CDR1 is LGHNT, CDR2 FRNRAP, per germline. The trim removed 4 bases at V and 0 bases at J, leaving 5 bases unmatched. The CDR3 runs 16 residues. CDR3 residues: CASGSDRGEMNTEAFF. The CDR3 coding sequence is TGTGCTAGTGGTTCGGACAGGGGGGAAATGAACACTGAAGCTTTCTTT. Using reference TRBV12-5 and TRBJ1-1 for the parts outside the CDR3, the full variable domain is DARVTQTPRHKVTEMGQEVTMRCQPILGHNTVFWYRQTMMQGLELLAYFRNRAPLDDSGMPKDRFSAEMPDATLATLKIQPSEPRDSAVYFCASGSDRGEMNTEAFFGQGTRLTVV.

This clonotype was recorded many times. V usage is TRBV6-1 and J usage is TRBJ1-2, with 12 bases aligning to TRBD1. The germline V gene encodes CDR1 MNHNS and CDR2 SASEGT. The J segment lost 7 bases and the V segment lost 3 bases, leaving 3 bases of the junction unmatched. This CDR3 has 14 amino acids. CDR3 in amino acids: CASSEGQGAGGYTF. CDR3 bases: TGTGCCAGCAGTGAGGGACAGGGGGCAGGTGGCTACACCTTC.

This clonotype was picked up a small number of times. This chain joins TRBV5-1 and TRBJ1-6, with D unresolved. The germline V and J ends were trimmed by 0 bases and 6 bases, with 10 bases remaining between them. CDR1 and CDR2 (germline): SGHRS, YFSETQ. The length of the CDR3 is 15 residues. CDR3 protein: CASSLGSGVNSPLHF. The CDR3, as DNA: TGCGCCAGCAGCTTGGGAAGCGGGGTTAATTCACCCCTCCACTTT.

This clonotype has at least ten counts. The chain uses TRBV28 and TRBJ1-2; the D is unclear. The CDR3 is 13 amino acids. Germline assignment: CDR1 MDHEN and CDR2 SYDVKM. CDR3 loop: CGVWSHLNYGYTF. The CDR3 DNA follows: TGTGGAGTGTGGAGCCACCTTAACTATGGCTACACCTTC.

This clonotype was seen at least ten times. The V and J genes are TRBV20-1 and TRBJ2-6; maybe TRBD1 (5 bases). Germline V gene lookup returns CDR1 DFQATT and CDR2 SNEGSKA (reference sequence). V was shortened by 0 bases and J by 3 bases, with 12 bases between the two germline ends. The CDR3 is 16 residues long. The CDR3 bases are TGCAGTGCTAGAGATCCTACCAGGGTTGGGGCCAACGTCCTGACTTTC. Its protein is CSARDPTRVGANVLTF.

This clonotype was seen ten or more times. The chain couples TRBV19 to TRBJ2-3; TRBD2 agrees at 7 bases. The CDR3 has 16 residues. V lost 6 bases and J lost 2; bases outside the gene matches: 11. Germline loops: CDR1 LNHDA, CDR2 SQIVND (reference sequence). CDR3 nucleotide sequence: TGTGCCAGTAGGCCTAAGGGGCGGGAGAACACAGATACGCAGTATTTT. Translating it yields CASRPKGRENTDTQYF. Full variable domain (rest looked up from reference TRBV19 and TRBJ2-3): DGGITQSPKYLFRKEGQNVTLSCEQNLNHDAMYWYRQDPGQGLRLIYYSQIVNDFQKGDIAEGYSVSREKKESFPLTVTSAQKNPTAFYLCASRPKGRENTDTQYFGPGTRLTVL.

The sample holds a few counts of this clonotype. The chain joins TRBV20-1 to TRBJ1-4; D perhaps matches TRBD1 (5 bases). The CDR3 consists of 15 residues. Germline-derived CDR1 and CDR2 are DFQATT and SNEGSKA (reference sequence). V lost 0 bases, J lost 8 bases, and 16 bases lay in between. The CDR3 coding sequence is TGCAGTGCTAGAGATAGTAGGGGCCAGAGAGAAAAACTGTTTTTT. Amino acid sequence: CSARDSRGQREKLFF.

This clonotype was seen many times. The chain employs TRBV6-2 or TRBV6-3 and TRBJ2-3; D gene unclear. The V end lost 10 bases, the J end lost 5 bases, and 22 bases lay between the germline ends. Germline CDR1 and CDR2: MNHEY and SVGEGT. CDR3 size: 15 residues. The CDR3 loop is CATLSDLAEGDTQYF. In DNA form, the CDR3 reads TGTGCCACCCTGTCCGACTTAGCCGAAGGAGATACGCAGTATTTT.

The chain joins TRBV25-1 to TRBJ1-4, with 8 bases lining up with TRBD1. Germline-derived CDR1 and CDR2 are MGHDK and SYGVNS. The ends lost 4 bases at V and 7 bases at J; junction bases unmatched: 11. This CDR3 has 16 residues. In DNA form, the CDR3 reads TGTGCCAGCAGTGTCCTAGAGGGACAGGTGATTGAAAAACTGTTTTTT. Encoded protein: CASSVLEGQVIEKLFF.

This clonotype has more than one count but fewer than ten. This rearrangement joins TRBV18 to TRBJ2-1, with TRBD1 matching over 11 bases. The germline V gene encodes CDR1 KGHSH and CDR2 LQKENI. V shed 4 bases, J shed 9 bases, and the junction held 8 bases outside the gene matches. The CDR3 extends over 15 amino acids. The CDR3 spells CASSRTGGPISEQFF. CDR3 sequence (DNA): TGTGCCAGCTCACGGACAGGGGGCCCAATAAGTGAGCAGTTCTTC.

The table lists this clonotype with many counts. Just one base apart from a much larger clone, this may be a read error. This chain links TRBV7-3 with TRBJ2-2; D uncertain. The ends were cut back, 2 bases at V and 1 base at J, with 5 bases in the middle. The CDR3 length is 14 residues. Germline CDR1 SGHTA, CDR2 FQGTGA. CDR3 residues: CASSLAENTGELFF. The CDR3 DNA is TGTGCCAGCAGCTTAGCAGAGAACACCGGGGAGCTGTTTTTT.

This clonotype came up many times. J is TRBJ2-7 and V is TRBV27; 8 bases agree with TRBD1. The germline CDR1 and CDR2 sequences are MNHEY and SMNVEV (reference sequence). The V segment lost 0 bases and the J segment 4 bases; nucleotides outside the gene matches: 5. This CDR3 is 15 amino acids long. The CDR3 nucleotides read TGTGCCAGCAGTTTATCTCAGGGGGCGATTTACGAGCAGTACTTC. Its protein product is CASSLSQGAIYEQYF.

V gene TRBV10-2 combines with J gene TRBJ2-2; TRBD1 is a possible D gene (5 bases). Trimming removed 5 bases at V and 5 bases at J, with 12 bases between. The CDR3 has 14 residues. Germline V gives CDR1 WSHSY, CDR2 SAAADI. This CDR3 reads CASSPGKGTGELFF. For the CDR3, the DNA is TGCGCCAGCAGTCCTGGAAAGGGGACCGGGGAGCTGTTTTTT.

This clonotype came up many times. The chain is built from TRBV5-1 and TRBJ2-7; the match to TRBD1 covers 7 bases. The CDR3 is 16 amino acids. Per the germline V gene, CDR1 is SGHRS and CDR2 is YFSETQ. With 4 bases clipped from V and 0 bases from J, the junction kept 10 bases outside the gene matches. The DNA of the CDR3 is TGCGCCAGCAGCCCATGGGGACAGCCGAGCTCCTACGAGCAGTACTTC. It is translated as CASSPWGQPSSYEQYF.

This clonotype was observed at least ten times. The J gene is TRBJ2-1, the V gene TRBV7-3; TRBD2 agrees at 15 bases. V lost 4 bases to trimming and J lost 6 bases; unmatched junction nucleotides: 7. The germline V gene encodes CDR1 SGHTA and CDR2 FQGTGA. This CDR3 contains 17 residues. In DNA, the CDR3 is TGTGCCAGCAGCTCGGGACTAGCGGGAGGCCCCGCCAATGAGCAGTTCTTC. It specifies CASSSGLAGGPANEQFF.

This clonotype was observed a handful of times. This sequence joins TRBV7-9 and TRBJ1-4, with 8 bases fitting TRBD1. Germline CDR1 SEHNR, CDR2 FQNEAQ (reference sequence). The CDR3 totals 14 residues. Trimming removed 5 bases from V and 6 bases from J; junction bases left unmatched: 5. The CDR3 nucleotides are TGTGCCAGCAGCCTTCTGACAGGGGATGAAAAACTGTTTTTT. This sequence encodes CASSLLTGDEKLFF.

This CDR3 is CASSALGGESQFF. The CDR3 DNA sequence: TGTGCCAGCAGTGCTTTGGGAGGAGAATCACAATTCTTC. This sequence joins TRBV6-4 and TRBJ2-1, with D possibly TRBD2 on 6 matching bases. The CDR3 loop spans 13 amino acids. Trimming removed 4 bases at V and 16 bases at J, with 20 bases between. Germline loops: CDR1 MRHNA, CDR2 SNTAGT.

In its sample, this clonotype was seen many times. The gene calls are TRBV6-1 and TRBJ1-3; maybe TRBD1 (6 bases). CDR3 length equals 15 residues. Germline loops: CDR1 MNHNS, CDR2 SASEGT. Deletions cut 8 bases from V and 1 base from J, with 15 bases between. The CDR3 region has the DNA TGTGCCAGCGACGTTCAGGGGATTTCTGGAAACACCATATATTTT. It translates to CASDVQGISGNTIYF.

This clonotype has at least ten counts. The chain combines TRBV29-1 with TRBJ1-2, with a possible D match to TRBD1 (5 bases). Per germline, CDR1 SQVTM and CDR2 ANQGSEA. V was cut by 7 bases and J by 6 bases, with 15 bases left in between. There are 12 residues in the CDR3. The chain's CDR3 is CSGSDSVNGYTF. The CDR3 DNA reads TGCAGCGGTTCTGACAGTGTGAATGGCTACACCTTC.

This clonotype was observed many times. The chain joins TRBV12-5 to TRBJ1-5, with D tentatively TRBD1 (6 bases). The germline V gene has CDR1 LGHNT and CDR2 FRNRAP. V lost 6 bases and J 2 bases, leaving 8 bases between the germline ends. The CDR3 totals 13 residues. The CDR3 DNA reads TGTGCTAGTGGATGGACAGGCAATCAGCCCCAGCATTTT. Translated, it gives CASGWTGNQPQHF.

The gene calls are TRBV20-1 and TRBJ2-2; 7 bases line up with TRBD2. Germline lookup yields CDR1 DFQATT and CDR2 SNEGSKA (reference sequence). V was clipped by 2 bases and J by 4 bases; unmatched bases: 4. The length of the CDR3 is 14 residues. This CDR3 is CSARRAGVTGELFF. DNA for the CDR3: TGCAGTGCTAGAAGGGCGGGGGTCACCGGGGAGCTGTTTTTT.

This clonotype was seen only a few times. The chain links TRBV19 to TRBJ2-3; TRBD2 might be the D (6 bases). The CDR3 runs to 13 residues. In germline, CDR1 is LNHDA, CDR2 SQIVND (reference sequence). V was shortened by 10 bases and J by 6 bases, with 17 bases between the two germline ends. CDR3 in DNA: TGTGCCACGCGGGGCCCAGGCGGGGATACGCAGTATTTT. Its protein is CATRGPGGDTQYF.

Concerning this clonotype itself: A much larger clone differs from this one at a single base, so this may be a read error. The chain combines TRBV10-3 with TRBJ2-7, with 8 bases fitting TRBD2. CDR3 length equals 13 residues. Trimming removed 8 bases from V and 5 bases from J; junction bases left unmatched: 8. Per germline, CDR1 ENHRY and CDR2 SYGVKD. CDR3 residues: CAIGAGGLDEQYF. The DNA of the CDR3 is TGTGCCATCGGGGCGGGGGGCTTAGACGAGCAGTACTTC.

This clonotype was picked up many times. This chain uses TRBV12-3 or TRBV12-4 with TRBJ2-2, with 7 bases that match TRBD2. The CDR3 extends over 15 amino acids. J lost 1 base, V lost 7 bases, and 6 bases had no gene match. CDR3 region: CASNRLAENTGELFF. The CDR3 nucleotides read TGTGCCAGCAATCGGCTAGCGGAGAACACCGGGGAGCTGTTTTTT.

The rearrangement uses TRBV19 and TRBJ1-5; no definite D call. Germline values: CDR1 LNHDA, CDR2 SQIVND (reference sequence). The CDR3 length is 15 residues. The germline V and J ends were trimmed by 5 bases and 0 bases, with 11 bases remaining between them. The CDR3 reads CASSVAGYSNQPQHF. The CDR3, as DNA: TGTGCCAGTAGTGTGGCCGGTTATAGCAATCAGCCCCAGCATTTT.

The rearrangement uses TRBV6-6 and TRBJ2-1, with 8 bases aligning to TRBD2. J lost 5 bases, V lost 6 bases, and 6 bases had no gene match. Germline CDR1 reads MNHNY; CDR2 reads SVGAGI (reference sequence). This CDR3 is built from 14 residues. CDR3 amino acids: CASSPGGTNNEQFF. CDR3 nucleotides: TGTGCCAGCAGCCCGGGGGGGACGAACAATGAGCAGTTCTTC.

This clonotype was detected ten times or more. The chain has TRBV12-3 or TRBV12-4 and TRBJ2-7, with 9 nucleotides matching TRBD2. J gave up 4 bases and V 5 bases, and 12 bases lay outside the gene matches. This CDR3 is 16 amino acids long. In nucleotides, the CDR3 is TGTGCCAGCAGTGCTGGGCTGGGACTAGCTGGATACGAGCAGTACTTC. Its protein is CASSAGLGLAGYEQYF.

This clonotype was counted between two and nine times. The chain couples TRBV20-1 to TRBJ2-7; D may be TRBD2 (5 bases). The CDR3 has 14 residues. Germline CDR1 is DFQATT and CDR2 is SNEGSKA (reference sequence). Trimming removed 0 bases at V and 7 bases at J, with 16 bases between. CDR3 sequence: CSARDYTRVGEQYF. The CDR3 DNA follows: TGCAGTGCTAGAGATTATACTAGAGTGGGGGAGCAGTACTTC.